The 23 T cell receptor beta chains below come from one sample, sequenced in a study of T cells expressing NK-cell markers. From the 5' RACE reads, TCRdb lists one entry per CDR3 protein and no DNA. Recorded for this sample: 400,000 to 500,000 distinct CDR3 sequences. The sample taken for sequencing was blood T cells: a sorted CD56 or NKG2C T cell subset, CD4+ or CD8+ T cells, or bulk PBMC T cells (not recorded which). The receptors come from a woman between 18 and 69 years old in good health.

The V and J genes are TRBV20-1 and TRBJ1-5; with no DNA, the TCRdb D assignment of TRBD1 cannot be verified. The CDR3 spans 14 residues. Germline-derived CDR1 and CDR2 are DFQATT and SNEGSKA (reference sequence). CDR3 in amino acids: CSASSTGRNQPQHF.

The V call is TRBV23-1, the J call TRBJ2-7; no DNA is available, so the TRBD1 call from TCRdb remains unchecked. TRBV23-1 qualifies as an ORF whose function is uncertain. The CDR3 extends over 17 amino acids. The CDR3 here is CASSHPHGGQGDYEQYF.

The chain is built from TRBV7-9 and TRBJ2-1; the D call of TRBD1 rests on TCRdb alone, since no DNA is present to check it. The V gene's germline CDR1 is SEHNR and CDR2 FQNEAQ (reference sequence). CDR3 length: 15 amino acids. The CDR3 loop is CASSSDRDRGNEQFF.

The chain recombines TRBV12-3 or TRBV12-4 with TRBJ2-1. The CDR3 contains 15 residues. The CDR3 sequence is CAAQPTDGSGNEQFF.

This chain connects TRBV3-1 to TRBJ2-5; TCRdb's assignment of TRBD2 cannot be checked, as there is no DNA. Germline V gene data show CDR1 as LGHDT and CDR2 as YNNKEL (reference sequence). The CDR3 consists of 16 residues. The CDR3: CASSRTSGGYQETQYF.

The chain is built from TRBV9 and TRBJ1-1; there is no DNA to check the TCRdb D call of TRBD1. Germline lookup yields CDR1 SGDLS and CDR2 YYNGEE. CDR3 length: 15 amino acids. CDR3 in amino acids: CASSAPRGQNTEAFF.

This chain connects TRBV12-3 or TRBV12-4 to TRBJ1-2; TCRdb's assignment of TRBD1 cannot be checked, as there is no DNA. The CDR3 runs 13 residues. This CDR3 reads CASSVRDDYGYTF.

This rearrangement joins TRBV29-1 to TRBJ2-1; TCRdb calls TRBD2, which cannot be checked without DNA. CDR1 is SQVTM and CDR2 is ANQGSEA in the germline V gene. CDR3 length equals 12 residues. The CDR3 sequence is CSGDRLADEQFF.

V and J are TRBV23-1 and TRBJ2-3; absent DNA, TCRdb's TRBD2 call cannot be checked. TRBV23-1 is an open reading frame, and its role is uncertain. The length of the CDR3 is 18 residues. CDR3: CASRDPRGSSRSTDTQYF.

CDR3 region: CASSLGVPASGKAGELFF. The chain joins TRBV7-6 to TRBJ2-2; TCRdb picks TRBD2, but there is no DNA to check that call. Germline V gene lookup returns CDR1 SGHVS and CDR2 FNYEAQ. The CDR3 totals 18 residues. Variable domain in full (rest from reference TRBV7-6 and TRBJ2-2): GAGVSQSPRYKVTKRGQDVALRCDPISGHVSLYWYRQALGQGPEFLTYFNYEAQQDKSGLPNDRFSAERPEGSISTLTIQRTEQRDSAMYRCASSLGVPASGKAGELFFGEGSRLTVL.

V gene TRBV3-1 combines with J gene TRBJ2-1; TCRdb picks TRBD2, but there is no DNA to check that call. Per the germline V gene, CDR1 is LGHDT and CDR2 is YNNKEL (reference sequence). This CDR3 comprises 18 residues. This chain's CDR3 is CASSQEGRGGLTYNEQFF.

This chain links TRBV12-3 or TRBV12-4 with TRBJ2-7; TCRdb designates TRBD2, a call that cannot be tested without DNA. This CDR3 spans 14 amino acids. This CDR3 reads CASSLTSPTYEQYF.

V is TRBV6-2 or TRBV6-3 and J is TRBJ1-1; TCRdb returns TRBD1, unconfirmable since there is no DNA. This CDR3 is built from 16 residues. Per germline, CDR1 MNHEY and CDR2 SVGEGT. The CDR3 sequence: CASSYQYREMRTEAFF.

The chain uses TRBV30 and TRBJ1-1; TCRdb's D call of TRBD1 is untestable without DNA. The CDR3 has 12 residues. Germline V lookup: CDR1 GTSNPN, CDR2 SVGIG (reference sequence). Here the CDR3 reads CAWSALGTEAFF.

The V call is TRBV12-3 or TRBV12-4, the J call TRBJ2-4; TCRdb proposes TRBD1, but this gene call is untestable without DNA. The CDR3 length is 14 residues. The CDR3 here is CASGRTGTGNIQYF.

This chain connects TRBV5-6 to TRBJ2-2; TCRdb calls TRBD1, which cannot be checked without DNA. The CDR3 totals 14 residues. Germline values: CDR1 SGHDT, CDR2 YYEEEE. Here the CDR3 reads CASSHLQGTGELFF.

This chain links TRBV7-9 with TRBJ2-1. CDR1 is SEHNR and CDR2 is FQNEAQ in the germline V gene (reference sequence). The CDR3 runs 16 residues. The CDR3 spells CASSLGGARSYNEQFF.

The chain carries TRBV10-3 and TRBJ1-1; as DNA is missing, the TRBD1 call by TCRdb cannot be tested. This CDR3 has 15 residues. Germline loops: CDR1 ENHRY, CDR2 SYGVKD. CDR3 residues: CAISAGGQGDTEAFF.

The chain has TRBV6-2 or TRBV6-3 and TRBJ2-4; TCRdb's D call, TRBD1, is unchecked because there is no DNA. Germline lookup yields CDR1 MNHEY and CDR2 SVGEGT. This CDR3 is 14 amino acids long. The CDR3 reads CASTRQLDKNIQYF.

The chain couples TRBV20-1 to TRBJ2-1; TCRdb indicates TRBD2, and absent DNA this call remains unverified. The germline gives CDR1 DFQATT, CDR2 SNEGSKA (reference sequence). CDR3 length equals 16 residues. The CDR3 sequence: CSATAAASGGNNEQFF.

This CDR3 reads CASGQEEQTSGRENIQYF. The chain uses TRBV28 and TRBJ2-4; TCRdb outputs TRBD2, but without DNA this stays unchecked. This CDR3 contains 18 residues. Per the germline V gene, CDR1 is MDHEN and CDR2 is SYDVKM.

V is TRBV12-3 or TRBV12-4 and J is TRBJ1-6; TCRdb's assignment of TRBD1 cannot be checked, as there is no DNA. CDR3 size: 14 residues. CDR3 sequence reads: CASTRQGRNSPLHF.

CDR3 loop: CATSGDSDEQYF. The chain has TRBV24-1 and TRBJ2-7. The CDR3 has 12 amino acids. Germline CDR1 is KGHDR and CDR2 is SFDVKD.